This T cell receptor (beta chain) was observed in a study of blood T cell repertoires in COVID-19. Across the study: Acute and convalescent COVID-19 samples came from the United States, Italy and Spain.

In the original analysis: Researchers report that nucleated cell counts were estimated from reference gene primer amplification. Profiling relied on immunoSEQ multiplex PCR, and the TCRdb table lists in-frame clones only, not all of them. V and J calls and clone size are those listed in that table; D and trimming were worked out from the DNA. The sample holds 120,000 to 150,000 clones, approximately 85% seen once. Trimming removed 4 bases at V and 2 bases at J, with 10 bases between. The germline CDR1 and CDR2 sequences are KGHDR and SFDVKD. The CDR3 runs 15 residues. Seattle's enrolled individuals joined amid active infection and were then monitored longitudinally.

This chain links TRBV24-1 with TRBJ2-2; D remains ambiguous. The sample consisted of peripheral blood. This clonotype was sampled from a woman aged 60 to 75 with COVID-19, enrolled during active disease. DNA of the CDR3: TGTGCCACCAGTGACGTTACACGAAACACCGGGGAGCTGTTTTTT. Translation gives CATSDVTRNTGELFF.